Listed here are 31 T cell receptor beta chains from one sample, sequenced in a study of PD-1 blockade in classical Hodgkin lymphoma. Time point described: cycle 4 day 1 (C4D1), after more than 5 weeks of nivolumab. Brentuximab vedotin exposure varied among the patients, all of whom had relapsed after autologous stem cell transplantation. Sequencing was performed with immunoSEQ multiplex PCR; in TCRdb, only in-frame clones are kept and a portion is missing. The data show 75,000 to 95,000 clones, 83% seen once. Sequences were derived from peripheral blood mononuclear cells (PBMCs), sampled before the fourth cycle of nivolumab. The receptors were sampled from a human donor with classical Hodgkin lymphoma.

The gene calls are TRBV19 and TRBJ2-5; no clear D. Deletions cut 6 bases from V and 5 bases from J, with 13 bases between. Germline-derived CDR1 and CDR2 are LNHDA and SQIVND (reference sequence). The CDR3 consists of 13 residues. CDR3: CASSPAPPETQYF. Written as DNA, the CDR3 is TGTGCCAGTAGCCCCGCTCCCCCGGAGACCCAGTACTTC.

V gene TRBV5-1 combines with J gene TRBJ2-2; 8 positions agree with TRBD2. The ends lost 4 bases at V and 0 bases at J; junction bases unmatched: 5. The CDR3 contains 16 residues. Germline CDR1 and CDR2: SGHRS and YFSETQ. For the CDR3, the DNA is TGCGCCAGCAGCCCCCTAGCGGGCTCGAACACCGGGGAGCTGTTTTTT. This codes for CASSPLAGSNTGELFF.

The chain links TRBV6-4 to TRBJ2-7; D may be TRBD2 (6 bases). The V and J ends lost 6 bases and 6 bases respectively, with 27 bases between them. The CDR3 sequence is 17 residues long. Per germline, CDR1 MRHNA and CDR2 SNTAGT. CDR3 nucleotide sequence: TGTGCCAGCAGCGACACCCTCGAGGACTACTTCATTCTCGAGCAGTACTTC. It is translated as CASSDTLEDYFILEQYF.

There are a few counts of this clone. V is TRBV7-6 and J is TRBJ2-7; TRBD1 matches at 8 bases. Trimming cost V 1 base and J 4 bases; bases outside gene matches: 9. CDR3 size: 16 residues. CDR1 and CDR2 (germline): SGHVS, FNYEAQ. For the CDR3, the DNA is TGTGCCAGCAGCTTAGGCGGACAGGGCGGGACGTACGAGCAGTACTTC. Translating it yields CASSLGGQGGTYEQYF. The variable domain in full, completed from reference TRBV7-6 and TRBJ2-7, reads GAGVSQSPRYKVTKRGQDVALRCDPISGHVSLYWYRQALGQGPEFLTYFNYEAQQDKSGLPNDRFSAERPEGSISTLTIQRTEQRDSAMYRCASSLGGQGGTYEQYFGPGTRLTVT.

In DNA, the CDR3 is TGTGCCAGCAGCCCGCGGGACCAGCCCCCTCCTGCGGGTGGCTACACCTTC. Its protein product is CASSPRDQPPPAGGYTF. The chain couples TRBV7-9 to TRBJ1-2, with a possible D match to TRBD1 (5 bases). The V gene's germline CDR1 is SEHNR and CDR2 FQNEAQ (reference sequence). The length of the CDR3 is 17 residues. The V end was cut by 5 bases, the J end by 7 bases, with 26 bases between. The full variable domain, its missing parts supplied by reference TRBV7-9 and TRBJ1-2, is DTGVSQNPRHKITKRGQNVTFRCDPISEHNRLYWYRQTLGQGPEFLTYFQNEAQLEKSRLLSDRFSAERPKGSFSTLEIQRTEQGDSAMYLCASSPRDQPPPAGGYTFGSGTRLTVV.

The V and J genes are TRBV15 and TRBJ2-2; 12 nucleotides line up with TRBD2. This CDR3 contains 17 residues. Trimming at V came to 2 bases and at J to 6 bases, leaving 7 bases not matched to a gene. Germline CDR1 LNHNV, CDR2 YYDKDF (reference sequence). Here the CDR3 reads CATSRTGTSGLSGELFF. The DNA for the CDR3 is TGTGCCACCAGCAGAACCGGGACTAGCGGGCTCTCCGGGGAGCTGTTTTTT.

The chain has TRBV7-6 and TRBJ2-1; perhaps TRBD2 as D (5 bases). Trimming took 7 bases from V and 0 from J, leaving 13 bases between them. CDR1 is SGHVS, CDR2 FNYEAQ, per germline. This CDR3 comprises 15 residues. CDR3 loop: CASTPSGSSYNEQFF. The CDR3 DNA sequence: TGTGCCAGCACCCCGAGTGGGAGCTCCTACAATGAGCAGTTCTTC.

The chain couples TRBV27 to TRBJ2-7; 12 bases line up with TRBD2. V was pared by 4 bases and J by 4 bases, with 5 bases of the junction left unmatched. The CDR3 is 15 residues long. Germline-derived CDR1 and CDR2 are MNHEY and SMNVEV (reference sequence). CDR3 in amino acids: CASSSPSGRAYEQYF. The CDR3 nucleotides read TGTGCCAGCAGTTCCCCTAGCGGGAGGGCATACGAGCAGTACTTC.

CDR3 sequence reads: CASSPSKEQFF. The CDR3 coding sequence is TGTGCCAGCTCACCATCAAAAGAGCAGTTCTTC. This rearrangement joins TRBV18 to TRBJ2-1; D is uncertain. The germline V gene has CDR1 KGHSH and CDR2 LQKENI. The CDR3 loop spans 11 amino acids. V was pared by 2 bases and J by 10 bases, with 6 bases between.

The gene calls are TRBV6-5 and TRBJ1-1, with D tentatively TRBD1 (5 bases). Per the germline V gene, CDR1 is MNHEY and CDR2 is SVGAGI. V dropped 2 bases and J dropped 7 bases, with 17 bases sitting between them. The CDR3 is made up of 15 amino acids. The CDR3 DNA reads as TGTGCCAGCAGTTACCGGCATTCAGGGAGAAGTGAAGCTTTCTTT. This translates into CASSYRHSGRSEAFF.

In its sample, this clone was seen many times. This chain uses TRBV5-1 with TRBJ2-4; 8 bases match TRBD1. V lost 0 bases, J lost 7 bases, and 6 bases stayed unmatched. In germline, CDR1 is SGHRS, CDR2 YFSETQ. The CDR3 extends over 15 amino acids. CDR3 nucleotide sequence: TGCGCCAGCAGCTTGGGAGACAGGGGAGCGAACATTCAGTACTTC. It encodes CASSLGDRGANIQYF.

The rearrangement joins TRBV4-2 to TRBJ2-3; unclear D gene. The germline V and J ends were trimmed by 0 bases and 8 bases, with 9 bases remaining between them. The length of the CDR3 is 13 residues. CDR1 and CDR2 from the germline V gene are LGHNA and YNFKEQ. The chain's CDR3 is CASSQELAGTQYF. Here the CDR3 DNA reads TGTGCCAGCAGCCAAGAGTTAGCTGGTACGCAGTATTTT.

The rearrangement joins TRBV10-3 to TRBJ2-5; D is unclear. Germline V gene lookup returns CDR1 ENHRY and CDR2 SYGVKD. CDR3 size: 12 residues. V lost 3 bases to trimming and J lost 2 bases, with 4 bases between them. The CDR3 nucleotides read TGTGCCATCAGTGAACAACAAGAGACCCAGTACTTC. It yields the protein CAISEQQETQYF.

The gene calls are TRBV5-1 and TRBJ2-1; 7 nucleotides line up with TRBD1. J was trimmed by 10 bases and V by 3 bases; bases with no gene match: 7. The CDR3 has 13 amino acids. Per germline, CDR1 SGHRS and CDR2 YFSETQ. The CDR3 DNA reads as TGCGCCAGCAGCTCGACAGGGTTCAGGGAGCAGTTCTTC. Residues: CASSSTGFREQFF.

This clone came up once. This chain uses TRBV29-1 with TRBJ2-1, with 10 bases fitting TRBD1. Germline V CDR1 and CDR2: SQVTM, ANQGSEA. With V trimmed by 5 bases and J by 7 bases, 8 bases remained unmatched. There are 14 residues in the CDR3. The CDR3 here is CSVQDRGGWNEQFF. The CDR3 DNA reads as TGCAGCGTTCAGGACAGGGGGGGTTGGAATGAGCAGTTCTTC.

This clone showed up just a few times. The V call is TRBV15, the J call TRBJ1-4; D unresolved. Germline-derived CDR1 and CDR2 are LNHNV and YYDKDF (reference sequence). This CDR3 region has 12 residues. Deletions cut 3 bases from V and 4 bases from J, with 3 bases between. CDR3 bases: TGTGCCACCAGCAGCAATAATGAAAAACTGTTTTTT. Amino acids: CATSSNNEKLFF.

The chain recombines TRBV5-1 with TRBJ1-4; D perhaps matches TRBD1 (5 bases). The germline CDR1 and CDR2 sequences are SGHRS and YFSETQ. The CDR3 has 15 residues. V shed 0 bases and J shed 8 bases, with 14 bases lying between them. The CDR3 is CASSLGAAGDEKLFF. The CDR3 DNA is TGCGCCAGCAGCTTGGGGGCCGCGGGGGACGAAAAACTGTTTTTT.

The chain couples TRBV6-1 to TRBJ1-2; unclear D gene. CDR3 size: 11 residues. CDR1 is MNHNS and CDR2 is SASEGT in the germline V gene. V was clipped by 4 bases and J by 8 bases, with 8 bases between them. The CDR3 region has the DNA TGTGCCAGCAGTGTGGGCTTCGGCTACACCTTC. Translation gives CASSVGFGYTF.

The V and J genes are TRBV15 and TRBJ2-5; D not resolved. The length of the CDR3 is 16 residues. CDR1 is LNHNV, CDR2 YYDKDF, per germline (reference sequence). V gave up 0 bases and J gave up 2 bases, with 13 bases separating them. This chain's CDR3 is CATSRDSAALQETQYF. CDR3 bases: TGTGCCACCAGCAGAGATTCGGCCGCGCTACAAGAGACCCAGTACTTC.

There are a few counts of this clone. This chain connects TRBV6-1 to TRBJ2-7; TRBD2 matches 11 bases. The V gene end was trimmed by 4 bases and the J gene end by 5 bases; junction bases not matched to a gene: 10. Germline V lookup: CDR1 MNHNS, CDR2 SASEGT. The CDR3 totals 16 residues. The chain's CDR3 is CASSVAGGLSSHEQYF. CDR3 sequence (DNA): TGTGCCAGCAGTGTAGCGGGAGGGTTAAGTTCCCACGAGCAGTACTTC.

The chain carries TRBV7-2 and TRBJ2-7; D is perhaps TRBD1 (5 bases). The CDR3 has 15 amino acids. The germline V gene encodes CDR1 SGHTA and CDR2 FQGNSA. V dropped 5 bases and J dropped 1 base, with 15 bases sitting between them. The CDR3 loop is CASSQGQIRSYEQYF. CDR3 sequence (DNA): TGTGCCAGCAGCCAGGGCCAGATTCGTTCCTACGAGCAGTACTTC.

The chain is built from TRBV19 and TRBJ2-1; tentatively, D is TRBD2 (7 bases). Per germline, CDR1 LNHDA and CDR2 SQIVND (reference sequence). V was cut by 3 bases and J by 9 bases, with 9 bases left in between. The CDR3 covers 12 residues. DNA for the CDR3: TGTGCCAGTAGTATTAGGGGGGGTGAGCAGTTCTTC. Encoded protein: CASSIRGGEQFF. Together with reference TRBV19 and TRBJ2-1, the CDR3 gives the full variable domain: DGGITQSPKYLFRKEGQNVTLSCEQNLNHDAMYWYRQDPGQGLRLIYYSQIVNDFQKGDIAEGYSVSREKKESFPLTVTSAQKNPTAFYLCASSIRGGEQFFGPGTRLTVL.

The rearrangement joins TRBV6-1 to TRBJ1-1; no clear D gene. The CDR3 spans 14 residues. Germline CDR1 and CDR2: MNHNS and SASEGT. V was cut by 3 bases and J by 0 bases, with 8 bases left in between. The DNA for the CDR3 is TGTGCCAGCAGTGAGGGCAGCATGAACACTGAAGCTTTCTTT. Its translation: CASSEGSMNTEAFF.

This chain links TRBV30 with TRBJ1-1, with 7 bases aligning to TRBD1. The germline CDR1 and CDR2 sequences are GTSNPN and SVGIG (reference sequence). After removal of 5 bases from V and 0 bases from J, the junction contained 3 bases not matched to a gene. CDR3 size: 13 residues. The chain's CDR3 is CAWGDSMNTEAFF. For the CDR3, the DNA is TGTGCCTGGGGGGACAGCATGAACACTGAAGCTTTCTTT.

The CDR3 bases are TGTGCCACCACAATTGGAGGGGGGCAAGGAAACACCATATATTTT. Its translation is CATTIGGGQGNTIYF. V is TRBV2 and J is TRBJ1-3; possible D gene TRBD1, 6 bases. This CDR3 comprises 15 residues. The V end lost 10 bases, the J end lost 4 bases, and 20 bases lay between the germline ends. Germline CDR1 is SNHLY and CDR2 is FYNNEI.

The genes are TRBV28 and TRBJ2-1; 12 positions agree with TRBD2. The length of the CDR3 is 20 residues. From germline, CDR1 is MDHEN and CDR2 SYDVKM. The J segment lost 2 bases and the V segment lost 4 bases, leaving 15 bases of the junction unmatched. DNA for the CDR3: TGTGCCAGCAGTTCCCGCGTTCGGAAACTAGCGGGAGGTACCTACAATGAGCAGTTCTTC. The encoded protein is CASSSRVRKLAGGTYNEQFF.

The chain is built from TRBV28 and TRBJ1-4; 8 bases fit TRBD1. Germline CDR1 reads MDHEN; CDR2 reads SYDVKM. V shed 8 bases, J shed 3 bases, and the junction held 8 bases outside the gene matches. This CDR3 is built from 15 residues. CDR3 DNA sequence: TGTGCCAGCTCCCTCGGGGACAGGCCTAATGAAAAACTGTTTTTT. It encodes CASSLGDRPNEKLFF.

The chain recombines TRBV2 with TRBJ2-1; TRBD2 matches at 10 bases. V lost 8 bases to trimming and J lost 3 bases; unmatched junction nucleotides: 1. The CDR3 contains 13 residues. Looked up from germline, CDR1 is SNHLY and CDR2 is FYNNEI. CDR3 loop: CASRTSGYNEQFF. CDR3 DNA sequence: TGTGCCAGCCGGACTAGCGGCTACAATGAGCAGTTCTTC.

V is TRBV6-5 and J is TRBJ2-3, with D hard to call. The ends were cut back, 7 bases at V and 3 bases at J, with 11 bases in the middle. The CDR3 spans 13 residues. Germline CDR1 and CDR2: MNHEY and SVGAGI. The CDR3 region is CASTQFWTDTQYF. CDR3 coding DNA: TGTGCCAGCACTCAGTTCTGGACAGATACGCAGTATTTT.

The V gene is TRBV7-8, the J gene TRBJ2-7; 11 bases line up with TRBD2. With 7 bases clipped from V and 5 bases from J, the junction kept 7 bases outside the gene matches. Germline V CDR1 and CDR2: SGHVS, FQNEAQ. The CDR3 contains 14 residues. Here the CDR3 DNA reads TGTGCCAGCAACCTAGCGGGAGGACTCCACGAGCAGTACTTC. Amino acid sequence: CASNLAGGLHEQYF.

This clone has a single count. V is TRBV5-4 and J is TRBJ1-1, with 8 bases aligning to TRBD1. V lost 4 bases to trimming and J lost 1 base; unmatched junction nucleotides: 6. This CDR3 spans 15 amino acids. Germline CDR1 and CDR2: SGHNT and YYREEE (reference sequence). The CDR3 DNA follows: TGTGCCAGCAGCCCCCGGGACAGGCGGAACACTGAAGCTTTCTTT. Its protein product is CASSPRDRRNTEAFF.